This TCR beta chain was identified in a study of cytomegalovirus exposure and HLA in healthy donors. Study-level points and caveats: Among donors in an Asian-associated ancestry cluster, a later analysis reportedly found fewer N-insertions than the roughly 700-donor mean.

The primer mix had 60 Vbeta and 13 Jbeta primers. Per the original methods: Approximately 11 million of the 60 million to 90 million unique TCR beta chains counted in a later analysis were shared. Clones were sequenced by immunoSEQ multiplex PCR, and TCRdb holds only the in-frame ones, with some missing. The V and J calls and clone size are taken from that table; D and trimming were inferred from the DNA. The sample consists of fewer than 250,000 clones, around 80% of them appearing once. V was cut by 0 bases and J by 5 bases, with 14 bases left in between. Germline CDR1 and CDR2: SGHNT and YYREEE (reference sequence). This CDR3 contains 15 residues. On this clone itself: Its cognate antigen is unknown.

The specimen was PBMCs. The TCR was taken from a young man in good health and CMV-seronegative. The chain carries TRBV5-4 and TRBJ1-2; maybe TRBD1 (6 bases). CDR3 sequence (DNA): TGTGCCAGCAGCTTGGGCGGGGGCATTAGATATGGCTACACCTTC. This codes for CASSLGGGIRYGYTF. Complete variable domain (other parts from reference TRBV5-4 and TRBJ1-2): ETGVTQSPTHLIKTRGQQVTLRCSSQSGHNTVSWYQQALGQGPQFIFQYYREEENGRGNFPPRFSGLQFPNYSSELNVNALELDDSALYLCASSLGGGIRYGYTFGSGTRLTVV.